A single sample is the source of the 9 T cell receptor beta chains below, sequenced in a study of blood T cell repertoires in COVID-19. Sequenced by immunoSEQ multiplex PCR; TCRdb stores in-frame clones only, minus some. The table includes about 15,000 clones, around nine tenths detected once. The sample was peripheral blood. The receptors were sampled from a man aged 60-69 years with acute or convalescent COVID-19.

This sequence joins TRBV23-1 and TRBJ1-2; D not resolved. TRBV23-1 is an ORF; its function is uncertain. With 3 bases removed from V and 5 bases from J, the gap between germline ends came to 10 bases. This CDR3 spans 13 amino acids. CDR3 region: CASSHFTGYGYTF. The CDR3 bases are TGCGCCAGCAGTCATTTTACGGGGTATGGCTACACCTTC.

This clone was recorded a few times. CDR3 in amino acids: CASNEGGVEAFF. The CDR3 DNA sequence: TGTGCCAGCAACGAGGGCGGCGTCGAAGCTTTCTTT. The V call is TRBV28, the J call TRBJ1-1; no definite D call. CDR1 MDHEN and CDR2 SYDVKM come from the germline V gene. Trimming left V 7 bases short and J 8 bases short, with 14 bases between. The CDR3 consists of 12 residues.

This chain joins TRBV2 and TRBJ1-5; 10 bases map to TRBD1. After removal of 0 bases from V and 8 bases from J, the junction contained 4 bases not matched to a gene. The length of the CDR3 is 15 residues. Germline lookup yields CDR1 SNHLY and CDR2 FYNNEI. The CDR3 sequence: CASSEASGTGEPQHF. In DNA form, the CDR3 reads TGTGCCAGCAGTGAAGCGTCTGGGACAGGGGAGCCCCAGCATTTT.

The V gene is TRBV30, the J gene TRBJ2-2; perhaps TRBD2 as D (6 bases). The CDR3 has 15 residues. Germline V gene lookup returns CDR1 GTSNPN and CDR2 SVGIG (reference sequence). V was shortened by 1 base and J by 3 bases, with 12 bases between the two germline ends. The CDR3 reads CAWSGGGEDTGELFF. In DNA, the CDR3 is TGTGCCTGGAGTGGGGGCGGGGAGGACACCGGGGAGCTGTTTTTT.

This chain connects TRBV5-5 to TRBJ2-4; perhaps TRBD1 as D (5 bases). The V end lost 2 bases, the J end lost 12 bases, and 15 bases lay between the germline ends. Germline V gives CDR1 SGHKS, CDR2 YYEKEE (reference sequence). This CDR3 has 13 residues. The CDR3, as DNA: TGTGCCAGCAGCTTATCACGGGCCAGGGATCAGTACTTC. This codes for CASSLSRARDQYF.

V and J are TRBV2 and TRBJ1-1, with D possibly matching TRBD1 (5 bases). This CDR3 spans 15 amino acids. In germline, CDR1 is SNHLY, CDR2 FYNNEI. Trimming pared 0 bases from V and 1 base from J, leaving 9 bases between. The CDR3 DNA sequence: TGTGCCAGCAGTGAAGCGCAGGGCCGGAACACTGAAGCTTTCTTT. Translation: CASSEAQGRNTEAFF.

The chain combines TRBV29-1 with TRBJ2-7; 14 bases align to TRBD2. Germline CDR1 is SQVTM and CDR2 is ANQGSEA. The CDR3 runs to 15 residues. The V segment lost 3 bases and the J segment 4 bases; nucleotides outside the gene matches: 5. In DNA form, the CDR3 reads TGCAGCGTTGAGGGGACTAGCGGGGGATTATACGAGCAGTACTTC. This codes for CSVEGTSGGLYEQYF.

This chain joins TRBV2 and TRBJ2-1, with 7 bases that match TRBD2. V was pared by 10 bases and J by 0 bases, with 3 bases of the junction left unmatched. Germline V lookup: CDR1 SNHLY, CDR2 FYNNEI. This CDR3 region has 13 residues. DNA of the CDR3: TGTGCCACAGGGAGGGTCTCCTACAATGAGCAGTTCTTC. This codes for CATGRVSYNEQFF.

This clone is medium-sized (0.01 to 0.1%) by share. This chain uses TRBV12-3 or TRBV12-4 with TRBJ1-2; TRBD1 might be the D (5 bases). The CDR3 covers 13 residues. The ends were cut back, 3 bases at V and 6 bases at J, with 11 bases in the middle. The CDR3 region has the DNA TGTGCCAGCAGTTTGGGGGGTACGGATGGCTACACCTTC. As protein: CASSLGGTDGYTF.